The rows below give T cell receptor beta chains drawn from one sample of a study of blood T cell repertoires in COVID-19. The assay was immunoSEQ multiplex PCR, and TCRdb's table has in-frame clones only and misses some. Counted here are about 76,000 clones, around 90% occurring once; the ten biggest clones make up about 5%. Input material: peripheral blood. The source is a human donor in a cohort sampled during active COVID-19. Each CDR3 is given with its conserved first and last residue. The D gene is left open where the match is weak. Not all rows give a size; the values are once, few, many and, for expanded clones, a class.

J gene	V gene	clone size	D gene	CDR3 protein	CDR3 DNA
TRBJ2-1	TRBV7-3	-	-	CASSLNSNSYNEQFF	TGTGCCAGCAGCTTAAACAGTAACTCCTACAATGAGCAGTTCTTC
TRBJ1-1	TRBV7-9	-	-	CASSPRQLGRDTEAFF	TGTGCCAGCAGCCCTCGGCAGTTGGGGAGGGACACTGAAGCTTTCTTT
TRBJ2-7	TRBV7-2	-	TRBD2	CASTRGGAPSSEQYF	TGTGCCAGCACTCGGGGGGGAGCTCCCTCCTCGGAGCAGTACTTC
TRBJ2-3	TRBV11-3	-	-	CASSLTGTDTQYF	TGTGCCAGCAGCTTAACTGGCACAGATACGCAGTATTTT
TRBJ1-5	TRBV20-1	-	-	CSASPTGVPQHF	TGCAGTGCTAGTCCCACGGGGGTTCCCCAGCATTTT
TRBJ2-2	TRBV5-5	-	-	CASSSSFRNTGELFF	TGTGCCAGCAGCTCGTCTTTTAGGAACACCGGGGAGCTGTTTTTT
TRBJ2-2	TRBV19	-	TRBD2	CASGRTSGIANTGELFF	TGTGCCAGCGGAAGGACTAGCGGCATCGCGAACACCGGGGAGCTGTTTTTT
TRBJ1-1	TRBV15	-	-	CATSYPGWGNTEAFF	TGTGCCACCAGCTACCCAGGGTGGGGTAACACTGAAGCTTTCTTT
TRBJ1-1	TRBV6-5	-	TRBD1	CASSYDRGNTEAFF	TGTGCCAGCAGTTACGACAGGGGGAACACTGAAGCTTTCTTT
TRBJ2-7	TRBV7-2	once	TRBD1	CASSLATGSQYEQYF	TGTGCCAGCAGCTTAGCGACAGGGAGTCAATACGAGCAGTACTTC
TRBJ2-5	TRBV18	-	-	CASSPASSEETQYF	TGTGCCAGCTCACCGGCCTCTAGCGAAGAGACCCAGTACTTC
TRBJ2-5	TRBV18	-	-	CASSPDQETQYF	TGTGCCAGCTCCCCCGACCAAGAGACCCAGTACTTC
TRBJ2-7	TRBV6-5	-	-	CASSSNRGAPYEQYF	TGTGCCAGCAGTTCCAACCGCGGGGCACCCTACGAGCAGTACTTC
TRBJ1-2	TRBV4-3	-	TRBD1	CASSPTGVGVAGYTF	TGCGCCAGCAGCCCCACAGGGGTGGGTGTTGCTGGCTACACCTTC
TRBJ2-5	TRBV7-2	-	TRBD2	CASSIMGGGKETQYF	TGTGCCAGCAGCATAATGGGCGGGGGGAAGGAGACCCAGTACTTC
TRBJ2-7	TRBV11-2	-	TRBD2	CASSSLRGGVGNEQYF	TGTGCCAGCAGCTCCCTCCGGGGGGGGGTGGGAAACGAGCAGTACTTC
TRBJ1-1	TRBV4-2	-	-	CASSQETHLQGREAFF	TGTGCCAGCAGCCAAGAAACACACTTGCAGGGGCGTGAAGCTTTCTTT
TRBJ2-1	TRBV7-8	-	TRBD2	CASSLLAGEDNEQFF	TGTGCCAGCAGCTTACTAGCGGGGGAGGACAATGAGCAGTTCTTC
TRBJ1-3	TRBV29-1	-	-	CSVDSAGGNTIYF	TGCAGCGTTGATTCGGCAGGTGGAAACACCATATATTTT
TRBJ2-2	TRBV4-2	-	TRBD2	CASSQQTSAGGGELFF	TGTGCCAGCAGCCAGCAGACTAGCGCTGGGGGCGGGGAGCTGTTTTTT
TRBJ2-7	TRBV6-2/TRBV6-3	few	-	CASSQDSGFYEQYF	TGTGCCAGCAGTCAGGATAGCGGCTTCTACGAGCAGTACTTC
TRBJ1-2	TRBV5-4	-	-	CASSSTVYGYTF	TGTGCCAGCAGCTCTACAGTCTATGGCTACACCTTC
TRBJ2-7	TRBV7-2	-	-	CASSLVGGRAYEQYF	TGTGCCAGCAGCTTAGTAGGTGGCAGGGCCTACGAGCAGTACTTC
TRBJ2-2	TRBV5-8	-	-	CASSRGTGELFF	TGTGCCAGCAGTCGGGGCACCGGGGAGCTGTTTTTT
TRBJ2-2	TRBV7-9	-	TRBD1	CASSFPGQGFTGELFF	TGTGCCAGCAGCTTTCCCGGACAGGGGTTCACCGGGGAGCTGTTTTTT
TRBJ1-2	TRBV7-2	-	-	CASSLARTDYYGYTF	TGTGCCAGCAGCTTAGCGAGGACAGACTACTATGGCTACACCTTC
TRBJ2-3	TRBV29-1	once	TRBD2	CSGGSGVGDTQYF	TGCAGCGGGGGTAGCGGGGTAGGAGATACGCAGTATTTT
TRBJ2-7	TRBV4-1	-	-	CASSLRGGPGSYEQYF	TGCGCCAGCAGCCTACGCGGGGGCCCAGGCTCCTACGAGCAGTACTTC
TRBJ1-3	TRBV3-1/TRBV3-2	-	-	CASSPPLREPGNTIYF	TGTGCCAGCAGCCCACCTTTGAGAGAACCTGGAAACACCATATATTTT
TRBJ1-2	TRBV21-1	-	-	CASSKPGQGARGYTF	TGTGCCAGCAGCAAACCGGGACAGGGGGCGCGTGGCTACACCTTC
TRBJ1-3	TRBV7-9	-	TRBD1	CASSQGGFSGNTIYF	TGTGCCAGCAGCCAAGGGGGCTTCTCTGGAAACACCATATATTTT
TRBJ2-3	TRBV5-1	-	-	CASSLAGEFADTQYF	TGCGCCAGCAGCTTGGCGGGGGAATTCGCAGATACGCAGTATTTT
TRBJ1-2	TRBV7-9	-	-	CASSHTGSGYGYTF	TGTGCCAGCAGCCATACAGGGTCAGGTTATGGCTACACCTTC
TRBJ2-7	TRBV9	-	-	CASSPRTAGSYEQYF	TGTGCCAGCAGCCCGCGGACAGCGGGATCCTACGAGCAGTACTTC
TRBJ2-5	TRBV7-2	-	TRBD2	CASSTAGGQETQYF	TGTGCCAGCAGCACAGCGGGGGGGCAAGAGACCCAGTACTTC
TRBJ1-2	TRBV3-1/TRBV3-2	-	-	CASSQDRGTVNYGYTF	TGTGCCAGCAGCCAAGATCGGGGAACGGTGAACTATGGCTACACCTTC
TRBJ2-3	TRBV6-5	-	-	CASNSVALTDTQYF	TGTGCCAGCAATTCCGTGGCCCTCACAGATACGCAGTATTTT
TRBJ2-7	TRBV10-3	once	TRBD1	CAATGADEQYF	TGTGCTGCGACAGGGGCCGACGAGCAGTACTTC
TRBJ2-3	TRBV30	-	-	CAWSPPEDTQYF	TGTGCCTGGAGTCCACCTGAGGATACGCAGTATTTT
TRBJ2-5	TRBV5-1	-	-	CASRNGFGEETQYF	TGCGCCAGCAGGAACGGTTTCGGGGAAGAGACCCAGTACTTC
TRBJ1-2	TRBV5-6	-	-	CASSPGVYGYTF	TGTGCCAGCAGCCCAGGGGTTTACGGCTACACCTTC
TRBJ1-4	TRBV6-5	-	TRBD1	CASSYTTGVYEKLFF	TGTGCCAGCAGTTACACGACAGGGGTTTATGAAAAACTGTTTTTT
TRBJ1-2	TRBV5-5	-	TRBD1	CASSLASGQSNYGYTF	TGTGCCAGCAGCTTGGCCTCGGGACAGTCTAACTATGGCTACACCTTC
TRBJ1-2	TRBV6-5	-	-	CASSFGQKGGYTF	TGTGCCAGCAGTTTCGGACAGAAAGGCGGCTACACCTTC
TRBJ2-1	TRBV18	-	-	CASSPPRSYNEQFF	TGTGCCAGCTCACCGCCGAGGTCCTACAATGAGCAGTTCTTC
TRBJ1-4	TRBV18	-	TRBD1	CASSPAMTGGGSNEKLFF	TGTGCCAGCTCACCAGCGATGACAGGGGGCGGGTCCAATGAAAAACTGTTTTTT
TRBJ1-3	TRBV6-5	-	-	CASLPTEGSGNTIYF	TGTGCCAGCCTACCCACAGAAGGCTCTGGAAACACCATATATTTT
TRBJ2-7	TRBV7-3	-	TRBD2	CASSFSSGGAYEQYF	TGTGCCAGCAGCTTTAGTAGCGGGGGAGCCTACGAGCAGTACTTC
TRBJ2-1	TRBV19	once	TRBD1	CASTPPGQVSYNEQFF	TGTGCCAGTACCCCCCCGGGACAGGTCTCCTACAATGAGCAGTTCTTC
TRBJ1-2	TRBV19	-	TRBD1	CASSVTGMGGYTF	TGTGCCAGTAGTGTGACAGGGATGGGCGGCTACACCTTC
TRBJ2-7	TRBV4-1	-	TRBD1	CASSRTGGGGYEQYF	TGCGCCAGCAGCCGAACAGGGGGCGGCGGCTACGAGCAGTACTTC
TRBJ2-5	TRBV11-2	once	TRBD2	CASSLVGGLAGAQETQYF	TGTGCCAGCAGCTTAGTCGGGGGACTAGCGGGGGCCCAAGAGACCCAGTACTTC
TRBJ2-1	TRBV10-3	-	-	CAISESMAPSYNEQFF	TGTGCCATCAGTGAGTCGATGGCTCCTTCCTACAATGAGCAGTTCTTC
TRBJ2-1	TRBV4-3	-	TRBD2	CASSRDLGSGGYNEQFF	TGCGCCAGCAGCCGCGACCTCGGGAGCGGGGGGTACAATGAGCAGTTCTTC
TRBJ2-2	TRBV7-2	once	-	CASSPGGAPPGELFF	TGTGCCAGCAGCCCTGGGGGGGCGCCCCCCGGGGAGCTGTTTTTT
TRBJ1-1	TRBV2	-	-	CASRETVVGTEAFF	TGTGCCAGCAGGGAGACAGTCGTTGGCACTGAAGCTTTCTTT
TRBJ2-4	TRBV7-2	-	-	CASSLVSELAKNIQYF	TGTGCCAGCAGCTTAGTTTCTGAGCTAGCCAAAAACATTCAGTACTTC
TRBJ2-7	TRBV7-9	-	TRBD1	CASSLAGDSYHLVEQYF	TGTGCCAGCAGCTTAGCAGGGGACAGCTACCACTTAGTCGAGCAGTACTTC
TRBJ2-7	TRBV7-2	-	TRBD2	CASSLAASGGPYEQYF	TGTGCCAGCAGCTTAGCTGCAAGCGGGGGGCCCTACGAGCAGTACTTC